Shown below are 24 T cell receptor beta chains from a single sample sequenced in a study of OX40 agonist ivuxolimab in advanced cancers. Clones were read by immunoSEQ multiplex PCR, and TCRdb kept only the in-frame ones, dropping some. The sample has roughly 72,000 clones; just under 95% are singletons. The starting material was CD4+ or CD8+ T cells sorted from blood, obtained in a trial of the OX40 agonist ivuxolimab. These receptors all stem from an adult with an advanced solid tumor such as melanoma, head and neck, liver or kidney cancer.

V usage is TRBV18 and J usage is TRBJ2-7; D may be TRBD1 (6 bases). Germline values: CDR1 KGHSH, CDR2 LQKENI. The CDR3 runs 12 residues. V was pared by 3 bases and J by 5 bases, with 8 bases between. In DNA form, the CDR3 reads TGTGCCAGCTCACCCTCAGGGGACGAGCAGTACTTC. This sequence encodes CASSPSGDEQYF.

The chain is built from TRBV9 and TRBJ2-7; 9 nucleotides match TRBD1. CDR3 size: 14 residues. V shed 0 bases, J shed 10 bases, and the junction held 8 bases outside the gene matches. Looked up from germline, CDR1 is SGDLS and CDR2 is YYNGEE. In DNA form, the CDR3 reads TGTGCCAGCAGCGTAGGGGGACAGGGAAAGGAACAGTACTTC. It is translated as CASSVGGQGKEQYF.

V usage is TRBV19 and J usage is TRBJ1-2; 10 nucleotides align to TRBD1. After removal of 1 base from V and 4 bases from J, the junction contained 12 bases not matched to a gene. The CDR3 runs to 18 residues. Germline loops: CDR1 LNHDA, CDR2 SQIVND (reference sequence). The CDR3 DNA is TGTGCCAGTAGTATAGGCCTCGGCGACAGGGGGCTGAGCTATGGCTACACCTTC. Its protein is CASSIGLGDRGLSYGYTF.

V is TRBV7-9 and J is TRBJ2-5; possible D gene TRBD1, 6 bases. CDR1 SEHNR and CDR2 FQNEAQ come from the germline V gene (reference sequence). V was clipped by 4 bases and J by 0 bases, with 9 bases between them. This CDR3 spans 14 amino acids. The CDR3 sequence is CASSSWTDQETQYF. CDR3 DNA sequence: TGTGCCAGCAGCTCCTGGACAGACCAAGAGACCCAGTACTTC.

The chain has TRBV14 and TRBJ2-7, with no clear D. Trimming pared 4 bases from V and 4 bases from J, leaving 14 bases between. CDR1 and CDR2 from the germline V gene are SGHDN and FVKESK. The CDR3 has 14 residues. The CDR3 reads CASSPSLERYEQYF. The CDR3 DNA reads TGTGCCAGCAGCCCTAGTCTGGAGAGGTACGAGCAGTACTTC.

V usage is TRBV7-8 and J usage is TRBJ1-5, with D possibly being TRBD1 (5 bases). The germline V and J ends were trimmed by 5 bases and 0 bases, with 11 bases remaining between them. CDR3 length: 15 residues. CDR1 is SGHVS, CDR2 FQNEAQ, per germline. Written as DNA, the CDR3 is TGTGCCAGCAGCCCCAGGGTGGATAGCAATCAGCCCCAGCATTTT. It translates to CASSPRVDSNQPQHF.

CDR3 sequence: CASSLLFRDLTKNIQYF. CDR3 nucleotide sequence: TGTGCCAGCAGTCTCCTGTTCCGGGACCTCACCAAAAACATTCAGTACTTC. V is TRBV28 and J is TRBJ2-4; D assignment may be TRBD1 or TRBD2 (5 bases each). V lost 5 bases to trimming and J lost 2 bases, with 19 bases between them. This CDR3 contains 17 residues. CDR1 and CDR2 (germline): MDHEN, SYDVKM. Combining the CDR3 with reference TRBV28 and TRBJ2-4 gives the whole variable domain DVKVTQSSRYLVKRTGEKVFLECVQDMDHENMFWYRQDPGLGLRLIYFSYDVKMKEKGDIPEGYSVSREKKERFSLILESASTNQTSMYLCASSLLFRDLTKNIQYFGAGTRLSVL.

The chain carries TRBV30 and TRBJ2-1; 8 bases line up with TRBD2. The V segment lost 4 bases and the J segment 14 bases; nucleotides outside the gene matches: 7. Germline lookup yields CDR1 GTSNPN and CDR2 SVGIG (reference sequence). There are 11 residues in the CDR3. For the CDR3, the DNA is TGTGCCTGGATGGGGCGGACTAGCAAGTTCTTC. Amino acid sequence: CAWMGRTSKFF.

This chain links TRBV29-1 with TRBJ1-2; D not certain. This CDR3 has 13 residues. V was pared by 0 bases and J by 4 bases, with 9 bases between. Germline V gene data show CDR1 as SQVTM and CDR2 as ANQGSEA. Written as DNA, the CDR3 is TGCAGCGTTGAAGATCACAGTCCCTATGGCTACACCTTC. Protein: CSVEDHSPYGYTF. Variable domain in full (rest from reference TRBV29-1 and TRBJ1-2): SAVISQKPSRDICQRGTSLTIQCQVDSQVTMMFWYRQQPGQSLTLIATANQGSEATYESGFVIDKFPISRPNLTFSTLTVSNMSPEDSSIYLCSVEDHSPYGYTFGSGTRLTVV.

In DNA, the CDR3 is TGCAGCGTGGGGGGATCCTACAATGAGCAGTTCTTC. It translates to CSVGGSYNEQFF. V is TRBV29-1 and J is TRBJ2-1, with a tentative D call TRBD2 (6 bases). V was pared by 6 bases and J by 1 base, with 7 bases between. The CDR3 runs 12 residues. CDR1 is SQVTM and CDR2 is ANQGSEA in the germline V gene.

The chain joins TRBV6-4 to TRBJ2-3, with D uncertain. Trimming took 0 bases from V and 2 from J, leaving 12 bases between them. Germline V gene lookup returns CDR1 MRHNA and CDR2 SNTAGT. The CDR3 has 16 residues. CDR3 amino acids: CASSDSRLPDTDTQYF. The DNA for the CDR3 is TGTGCCAGCAGTGACTCCCGGCTTCCAGACACAGATACGCAGTATTTT.

V and J are TRBV6-6 and TRBJ2-1; the D gene is possibly TRBD2 (6 bases). With 2 bases removed from V and 4 bases from J, the gap between germline ends came to 15 bases. The length of the CDR3 is 16 residues. Germline CDR1 and CDR2: MNHNY and SVGAGI (reference sequence). This chain's CDR3 is CASSYAPGLQYNEQFF. The CDR3 region has the DNA TGTGCCAGCAGTTACGCCCCTGGACTACAATACAATGAGCAGTTCTTC.

V and J are TRBV11-3 and TRBJ2-7; 10 nucleotides match TRBD1. Trimming cost V 5 bases and J 1 base; bases outside gene matches: 8. Germline CDR1 is SGHNT and CDR2 is YENEEA. The CDR3 extends over 16 amino acids. The CDR3 reads CASSPRQGAKSYEQYF. The CDR3, as DNA: TGTGCCAGCAGCCCTCGACAGGGGGCGAAATCCTACGAGCAGTACTTC.

The chain uses TRBV15 and TRBJ2-2; D might be TRBD2 (6 bases). The V gene lost 1 base and the J gene lost 4 bases, with 13 bases spanning the gap. This CDR3 is 16 amino acids long. The V gene's germline CDR1 is LNHNV and CDR2 YYDKDF (reference sequence). The CDR3 bases are TGTGCCACCAGCAGAGGAACCGGGACTCCCACCGGGGAGCTGTTTTTT. It specifies CATSRGTGTPTGELFF.

This chain joins TRBV7-8 and TRBJ1-6; 8 nucleotides match TRBD1. Trimming took 11 bases from V and 0 from J; bases not matched to a gene: 9. There are 16 residues in the CDR3. Germline CDR1 reads SGHVS; CDR2 reads FQNEAQ. In DNA, the CDR3 is TGTGCCTGCGGACAGGGCGAAAGCTCCTATAATTCACCCCTCCACTTT. As protein: CACGQGESSYNSPLHF.

This rearrangement joins TRBV4-3 to TRBJ2-7; D remains ambiguous. The CDR3 consists of 14 residues. Germline values: CDR1 LGHNA, CDR2 YSLEER. Trimming stripped 1 base from V and 5 bases from J, with 12 bases between. The CDR3 is CASSQALGDHEQYF. CDR3 nucleotides: TGCGCCAGCAGCCAAGCCCTCGGAGACCACGAGCAGTACTTC.

The CDR3 protein is CASSDRRTGEIYEQYF. DNA for the CDR3: TGTGCCAGCAGTGACCGAAGGACAGGGGAAATCTACGAGCAGTACTTC. V and J are TRBV28 and TRBJ2-7; TRBD1 agrees at 9 bases. Germline assignment: CDR1 MDHEN and CDR2 SYDVKM. Losses at the gene ends were 5 bases for V and 3 bases for J; bases not matched to a gene: 11. CDR3 length: 16 amino acids.

This chain connects TRBV18 to TRBJ2-7, with a possible D match to TRBD2 (6 bases). Looked up from germline, CDR1 is KGHSH and CDR2 is LQKENI. The CDR3 consists of 16 residues. V dropped 2 bases and J dropped 3 bases, with 17 bases sitting between them. CDR3 DNA: TGTGCCAGCTCACCAAAGGAGGGGCCCGACTACTACGAGCAGTACTTC. Amino acids: CASSPKEGPDYYEQYF. The full variable domain, rest sourced from reference TRBV18 and TRBJ2-7, is NAGVMQNPRHLVRRRGQEARLRCSPMKGHSHVYWYRQLPEEGLKFMVYLQKENIIDESGMPKERFSAEFPKEGPSILRIQQVVRGDSAAYFCASSPKEGPDYYEQYFGPGTRLTVT.

The chain joins TRBV9 to TRBJ2-5, with 12 nucleotides matching TRBD2. Germline CDR1 is SGDLS and CDR2 is YYNGEE. Trimming removed 4 bases from V and 3 bases from J; junction bases left unmatched: 7. The CDR3 covers 16 residues. The CDR3 region is CASSIRLAGVKETQYF. The CDR3 DNA reads as TGTGCCAGCAGCATCAGACTAGCGGGAGTTAAAGAGACCCAGTACTTC.

This chain connects TRBV27 to TRBJ2-1, with a possible D match to TRBD1 (5 bases). Germline V CDR1 and CDR2: MNHEY, SMNVEV (reference sequence). Trimming shortened V by 0 bases and J by 0 bases, and 12 bases separated the two germline ends. CDR3 length: 17 residues. The CDR3 region is CASSLSGWQGSYNEQFF. CDR3 DNA sequence: TGTGCCAGCAGTTTATCGGGGTGGCAGGGCTCCTACAATGAGCAGTTCTTC.

The chain combines TRBV7-2 with TRBJ2-7; no reliable D call. Germline lookup yields CDR1 SGHTA and CDR2 FQGNSA. The CDR3 length is 12 residues. V lost 2 bases to trimming and J lost 4 bases, with 6 bases between them. The DNA of the CDR3 is TGTGCCAGCAGCTTACGAAAGTACGAGCAGTACTTC. This encodes CASSLRKYEQYF.

This clone was seen more than once but under ten times. The rearrangement links TRBV10-1 to TRBJ1-5; no clear D gene. The CDR3 consists of 21 residues. The V and J ends lost 0 bases and 0 bases respectively, with 24 bases between them. Germline CDR1 and CDR2: WNHNN and SYGVQD (reference sequence). CDR3 residues: CASSESSLSHDALCSNQPQHF. CDR3 in DNA: TGCGCCAGCAGTGAGTCGTCCCTCTCTCATGATGCACTGTGTAGCAATCAGCCCCAGCATTTT.

The table lists this clone with a count of one. V usage is TRBV7-9 and J usage is TRBJ1-3; D ambiguous. The CDR3 has 15 residues. Germline lookup yields CDR1 SEHNR and CDR2 FQNEAQ (reference sequence). V lost 3 bases, J lost 0 bases, and 9 bases lay in between. CDR3 residues: CASSLSGSSGNTIYF. CDR3 sequence (DNA): TGTGCCAGCAGCTTGTCCGGAAGCTCTGGAAACACCATATATTTT. The variable domain in full, with the rest retrieved from reference TRBV7-9 and TRBJ1-3, is DTGVSQNPRHKITKRGQNVTFRCDPISEHNRLYWYRQTLGQGPEFLTYFQNEAQLEKSRLLSDRFSAERPKGSFSTLEIQRTEQGDSAMYLCASSLSGSSGNTIYFGEGSWLTVV.

The chain joins TRBV2 to TRBJ2-5; 9 bases align to TRBD1. Germline V gene sequence: CDR1 SNHLY, CDR2 FYNNEI. The CDR3 contains 15 residues. The ends lost 6 bases at V and 2 bases at J; junction bases unmatched: 7. Here the CDR3 DNA reads TGTGCCAGCAGGGGACAGGGTTGGGATCAAGAGACCCAGTACTTC. This encodes CASRGQGWDQETQYF.